Below, one T cell receptor (beta chain) is given with its context. This clone's antigen is unknown. No much larger clonotype is one base removed from it; base qualities were not supplied. The data originate from a study of control samples from healthy donors and cancer patients (dated by TCRdb to about 2020). Library generation was performed with the immunoSEQ multiplex PCR assay. The clones in this table, taken by TCRdb from immuneACCESS, are in-frame only. Not every clone is retained; where verified, under half of the shortfall comes from an unresolved V gene, and the cause of the rest is unknown. This sample comprises under 450,000 clones, around 90% of them detected only once. Roughly 6.4% of the sample belongs to the ten largest clones. Trimming removed 6 bases from V and 4 bases from J; the gene matches leave 10 bases unexplained. Taken from the germline V gene (reference sequence), the CDR1 and CDR2 loops are MNHNY and SVGAGI. The CDR3 has 18 amino acids, counting the end cysteine and phenylalanine. CDR3 DNA only is kept here, 54 bases in frame from base 1.

The rearranged segments are TRBV6-6 and TRBJ2-6; 12 of the junction bases match TRBD1. This sequence was found in a middle-aged man with head and neck cancer. Sequencing was done on a sample of PBMCs. The CDR3 here reads CASSRPGQGASGANVLTF. The DNA is as follows: TGTGCCAGCAGCCGACCGGGACAGGGGGCTTCAGGGGCCAACGTCCTGACTTTC.